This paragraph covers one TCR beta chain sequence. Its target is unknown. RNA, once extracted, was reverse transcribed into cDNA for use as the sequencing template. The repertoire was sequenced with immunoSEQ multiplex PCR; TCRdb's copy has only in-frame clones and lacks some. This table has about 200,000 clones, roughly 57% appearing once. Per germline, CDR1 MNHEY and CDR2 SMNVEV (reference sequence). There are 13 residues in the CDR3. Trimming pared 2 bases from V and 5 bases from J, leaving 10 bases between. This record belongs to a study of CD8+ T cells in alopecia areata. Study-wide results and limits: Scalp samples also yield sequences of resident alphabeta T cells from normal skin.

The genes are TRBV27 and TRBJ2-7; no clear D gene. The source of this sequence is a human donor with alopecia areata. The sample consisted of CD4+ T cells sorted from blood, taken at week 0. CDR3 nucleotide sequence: TGTGCCAGCAGTTTAAGCCAGTTGAACGAGCAGTACTTC. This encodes CASSLSQLNEQYF.